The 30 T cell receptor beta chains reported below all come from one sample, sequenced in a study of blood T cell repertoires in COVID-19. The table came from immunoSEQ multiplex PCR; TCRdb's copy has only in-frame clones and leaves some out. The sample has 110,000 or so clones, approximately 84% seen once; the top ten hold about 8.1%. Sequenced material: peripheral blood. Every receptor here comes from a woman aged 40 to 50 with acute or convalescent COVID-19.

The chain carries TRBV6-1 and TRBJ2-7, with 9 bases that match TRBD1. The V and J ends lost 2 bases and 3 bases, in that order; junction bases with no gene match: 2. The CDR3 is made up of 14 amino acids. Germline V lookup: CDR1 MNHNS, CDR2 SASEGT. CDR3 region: CASSEPGQGYEQYF. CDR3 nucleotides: TGTGCCAGCAGTGAACCGGGACAGGGCTACGAGCAGTACTTC.

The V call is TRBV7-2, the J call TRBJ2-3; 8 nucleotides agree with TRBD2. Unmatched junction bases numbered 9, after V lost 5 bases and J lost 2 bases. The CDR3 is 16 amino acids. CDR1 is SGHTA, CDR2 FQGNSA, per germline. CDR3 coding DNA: TGTGCCAGCAGCCCCCAAAGCGGGGGACTCACAGATACGCAGTATTTT. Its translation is CASSPQSGGLTDTQYF. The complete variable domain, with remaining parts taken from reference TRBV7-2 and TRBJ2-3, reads GAGVSQSPSNKVTEKGKDVELRCDPISGHTALYWYRQSLGQGLEFLIYFQGNSAPDKSGLPSDRFSAERTGGSVSTLTIQRTQQEDSAVYLCASSPQSGGLTDTQYFGPGTRLTVL.

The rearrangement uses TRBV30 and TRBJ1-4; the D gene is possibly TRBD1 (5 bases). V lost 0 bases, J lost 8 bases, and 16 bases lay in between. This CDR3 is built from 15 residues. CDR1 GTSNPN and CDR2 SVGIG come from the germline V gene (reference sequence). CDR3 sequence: CAWSVSGGLSEKLFF. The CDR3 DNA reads TGTGCCTGGAGTGTATCCGGGGGACTGAGCGAAAAACTGTTTTTT.

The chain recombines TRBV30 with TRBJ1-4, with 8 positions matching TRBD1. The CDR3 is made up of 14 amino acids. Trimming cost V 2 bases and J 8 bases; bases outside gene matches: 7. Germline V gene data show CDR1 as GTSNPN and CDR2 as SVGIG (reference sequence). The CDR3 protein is CAWSIRTGMEKLFF. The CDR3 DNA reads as TGTGCCTGGAGTATCCGGACAGGGATGGAAAAACTGTTTTTT.

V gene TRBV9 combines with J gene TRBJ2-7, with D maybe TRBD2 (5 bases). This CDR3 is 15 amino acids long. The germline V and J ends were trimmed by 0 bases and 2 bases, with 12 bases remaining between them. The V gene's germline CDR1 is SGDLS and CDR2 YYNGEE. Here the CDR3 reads CASSVASGDTYEQYF. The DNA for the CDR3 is TGTGCCAGCAGCGTAGCGAGCGGAGATACCTACGAGCAGTACTTC.

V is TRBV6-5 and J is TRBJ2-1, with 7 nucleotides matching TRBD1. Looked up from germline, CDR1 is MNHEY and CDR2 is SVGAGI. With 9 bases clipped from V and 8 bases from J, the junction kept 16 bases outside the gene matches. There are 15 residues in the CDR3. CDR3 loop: CASLQSTGYGDEQFF. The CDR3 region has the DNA TGTGCCAGTCTCCAATCGACAGGGTATGGGGATGAGCAGTTCTTC.

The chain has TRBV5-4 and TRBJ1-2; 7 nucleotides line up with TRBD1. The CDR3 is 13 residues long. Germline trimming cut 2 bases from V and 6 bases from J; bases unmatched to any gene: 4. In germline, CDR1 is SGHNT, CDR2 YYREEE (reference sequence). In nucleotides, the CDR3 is TGTGCCAGCAGCTTAGGGGGCCGGGATGGCTACACCTTC. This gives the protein CASSLGGRDGYTF.

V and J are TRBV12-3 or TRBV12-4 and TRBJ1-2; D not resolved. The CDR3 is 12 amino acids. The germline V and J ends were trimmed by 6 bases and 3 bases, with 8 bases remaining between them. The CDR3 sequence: CASSYTDYGYTF. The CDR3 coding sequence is TGTGCCAGCAGCTACACAGACTATGGCTACACCTTC.

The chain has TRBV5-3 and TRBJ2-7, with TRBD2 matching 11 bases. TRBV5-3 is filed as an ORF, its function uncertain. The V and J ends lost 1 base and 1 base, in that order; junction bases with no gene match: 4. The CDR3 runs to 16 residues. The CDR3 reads CARSLSSGRTSYEQYF. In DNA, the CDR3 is TGTGCCAGAAGCTTGTCTAGCGGGAGGACTTCCTACGAGCAGTACTTC.

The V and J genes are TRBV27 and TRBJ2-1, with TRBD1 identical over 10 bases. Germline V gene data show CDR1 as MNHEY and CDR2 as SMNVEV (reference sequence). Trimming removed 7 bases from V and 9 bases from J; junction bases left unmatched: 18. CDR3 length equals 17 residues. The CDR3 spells CASTWRQGALFFGEQFF. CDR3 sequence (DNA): TGTGCCAGCACCTGGAGACAGGGGGCACTTTTTTTCGGTGAGCAGTTCTTC.

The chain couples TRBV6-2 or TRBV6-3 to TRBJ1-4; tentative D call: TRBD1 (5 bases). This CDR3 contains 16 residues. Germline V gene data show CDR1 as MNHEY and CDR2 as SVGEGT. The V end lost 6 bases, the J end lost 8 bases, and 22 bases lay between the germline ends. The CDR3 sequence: CASSPPGTGTSEKLFF. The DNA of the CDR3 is TGTGCCAGCAGCCCTCCCGGGACGGGGACTAGCGAAAAACTGTTTTTT.

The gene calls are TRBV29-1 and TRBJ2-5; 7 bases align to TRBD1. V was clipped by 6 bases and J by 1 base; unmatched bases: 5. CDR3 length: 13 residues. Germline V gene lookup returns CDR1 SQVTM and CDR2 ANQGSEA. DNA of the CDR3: TGCAGCGTCGCGGACAGGTTCCAAGAGACCCAGTACTTC. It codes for CSVADRFQETQYF.

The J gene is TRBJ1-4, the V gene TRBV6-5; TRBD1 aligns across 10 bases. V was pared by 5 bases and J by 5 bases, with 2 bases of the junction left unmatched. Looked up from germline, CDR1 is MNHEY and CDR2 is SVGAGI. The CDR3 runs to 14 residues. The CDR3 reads CASSRDRGNEKLFF. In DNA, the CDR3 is TGTGCCAGCAGTCGGGACAGGGGAAATGAAAAACTGTTTTTT.

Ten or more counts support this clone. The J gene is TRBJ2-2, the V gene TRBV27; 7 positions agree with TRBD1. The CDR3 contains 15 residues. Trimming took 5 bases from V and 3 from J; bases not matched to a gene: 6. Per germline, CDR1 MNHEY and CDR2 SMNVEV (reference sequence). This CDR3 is CASSPGDRYTGELFF. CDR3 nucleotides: TGTGCCAGCAGTCCCGGGGACAGATACACCGGGGAGCTGTTTTTT.

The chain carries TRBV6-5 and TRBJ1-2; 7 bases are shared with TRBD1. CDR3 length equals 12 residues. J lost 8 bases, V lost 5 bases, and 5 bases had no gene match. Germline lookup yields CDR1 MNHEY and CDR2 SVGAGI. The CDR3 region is CASSPGQRGYTF. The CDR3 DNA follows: TGTGCCAGCAGTCCGGGACAGAGGGGCTACACCTTC.

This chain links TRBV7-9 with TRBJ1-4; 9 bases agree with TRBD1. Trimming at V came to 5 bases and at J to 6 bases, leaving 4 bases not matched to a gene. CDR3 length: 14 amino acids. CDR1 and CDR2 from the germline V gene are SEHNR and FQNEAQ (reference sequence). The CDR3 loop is CASSERTGDEKLFF. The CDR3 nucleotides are TGTGCCAGCAGCGAACGGACAGGGGATGAAAAACTGTTTTTT.

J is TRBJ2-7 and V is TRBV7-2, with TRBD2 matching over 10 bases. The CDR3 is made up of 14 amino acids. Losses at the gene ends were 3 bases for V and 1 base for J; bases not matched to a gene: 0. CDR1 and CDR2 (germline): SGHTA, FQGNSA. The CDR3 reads CASSLTSGSYEQYF. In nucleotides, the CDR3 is TGTGCCAGCAGCTTGACTAGCGGGTCCTACGAGCAGTACTTC.

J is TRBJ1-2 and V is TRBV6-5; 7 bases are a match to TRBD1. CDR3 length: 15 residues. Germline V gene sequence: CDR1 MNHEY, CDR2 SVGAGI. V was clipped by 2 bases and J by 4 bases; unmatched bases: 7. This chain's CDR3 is CASSYNGGQIYGYTF. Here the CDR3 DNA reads TGTGCCAGCAGTTACAATGGGGGACAGATCTATGGCTACACCTTC.

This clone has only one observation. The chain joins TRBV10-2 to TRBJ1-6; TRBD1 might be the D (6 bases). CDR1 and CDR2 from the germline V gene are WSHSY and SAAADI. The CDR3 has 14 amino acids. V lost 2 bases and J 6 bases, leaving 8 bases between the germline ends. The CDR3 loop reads CASSEGRGNSPLHF. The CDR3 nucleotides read TGCGCCAGCAGTGAGGGCAGGGGTAATTCACCCCTCCACTTT.

The CDR3 nucleotides read TGTGCCAGCAGCTCGGGACAGCTGACTGAAGCTTTCTTT. It specifies CASSSGQLTEAFF. The rearrangement links TRBV12-3 or TRBV12-4 to TRBJ1-1, with TRBD1 matching over 7 bases. The CDR3 has 13 residues. V shed 6 bases and J 5 bases; nucleotides not matched to a gene: 6.

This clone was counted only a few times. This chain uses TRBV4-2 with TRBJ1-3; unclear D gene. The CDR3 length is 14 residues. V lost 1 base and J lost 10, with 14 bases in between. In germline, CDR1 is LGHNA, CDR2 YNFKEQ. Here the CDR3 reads CASSQVGSGKTIYF. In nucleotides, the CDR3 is TGTGCCAGCAGCCAAGTCGGATCGGGGAAGACCATATATTTT.

CDR3 protein: CASAIFGQGGNTEAFF. In DNA form, the CDR3 reads TGTGCCAGCGCAATATTCGGACAGGGAGGGAACACTGAAGCTTTCTTT. The chain recombines TRBV5-6 with TRBJ1-1; TRBD1 aligns across 8 bases. Germline V lookup: CDR1 SGHDT, CDR2 YYEEEE. This CDR3 comprises 16 residues. Unmatched junction bases numbered 12, after V lost 7 bases and J lost 1 base.

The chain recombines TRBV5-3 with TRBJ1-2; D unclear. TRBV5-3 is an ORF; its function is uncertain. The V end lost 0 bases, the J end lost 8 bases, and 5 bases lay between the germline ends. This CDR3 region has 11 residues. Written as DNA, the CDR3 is TGTGCCAGAAGCTTGGAACAGGGCTACACCTTC. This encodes CARSLEQGYTF.

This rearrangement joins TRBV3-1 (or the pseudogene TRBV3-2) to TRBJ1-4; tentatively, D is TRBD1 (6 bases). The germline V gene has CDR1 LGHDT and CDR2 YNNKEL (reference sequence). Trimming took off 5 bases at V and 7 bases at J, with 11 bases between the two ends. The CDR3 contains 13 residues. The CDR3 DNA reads TGTGCCAGCAGCGCAAGGGGGGGTGAAAAACTGTTTTTT. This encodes CASSARGGEKLFF.

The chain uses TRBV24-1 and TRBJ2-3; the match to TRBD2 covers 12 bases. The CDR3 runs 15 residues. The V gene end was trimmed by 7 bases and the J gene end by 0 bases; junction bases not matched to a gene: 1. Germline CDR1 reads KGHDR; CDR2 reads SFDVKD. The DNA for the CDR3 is TGTGCCACCAGCACTAGCGGGGGGAGCACAGATACGCAGTATTTT. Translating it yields CATSTSGGSTDTQYF.

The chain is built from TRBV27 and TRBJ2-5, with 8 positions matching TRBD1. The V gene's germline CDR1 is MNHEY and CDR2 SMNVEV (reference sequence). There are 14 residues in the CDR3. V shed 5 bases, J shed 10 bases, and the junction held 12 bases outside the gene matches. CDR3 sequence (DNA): TGTGCCAGCAGTCCTAGACAGGGGCTCGGGGGCCAGTACTTC. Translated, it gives CASSPRQGLGGQYF.

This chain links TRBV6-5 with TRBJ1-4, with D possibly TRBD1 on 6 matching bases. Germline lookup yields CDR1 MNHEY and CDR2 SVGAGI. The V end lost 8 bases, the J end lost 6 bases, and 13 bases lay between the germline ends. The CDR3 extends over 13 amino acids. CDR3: CASVQGLDEKLFF. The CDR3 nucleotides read TGTGCCAGCGTGCAGGGGTTGGATGAAAAACTGTTTTTT.

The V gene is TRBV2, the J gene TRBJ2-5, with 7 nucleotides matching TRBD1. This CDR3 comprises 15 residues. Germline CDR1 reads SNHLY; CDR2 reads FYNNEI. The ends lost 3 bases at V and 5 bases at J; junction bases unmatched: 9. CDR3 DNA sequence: TGTGCCAGCAGTGACTCGACAGGGTCCGGGGAGACCCAGTACTTC. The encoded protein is CASSDSTGSGETQYF.

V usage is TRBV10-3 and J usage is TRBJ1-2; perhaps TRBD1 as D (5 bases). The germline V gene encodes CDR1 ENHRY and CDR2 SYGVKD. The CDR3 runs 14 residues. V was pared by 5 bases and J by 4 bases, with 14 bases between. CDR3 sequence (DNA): TGTGCCATCAGTTCCTTTCAGGGTGCCTATGGCTACACCTTC. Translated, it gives CAISSFQGAYGYTF.

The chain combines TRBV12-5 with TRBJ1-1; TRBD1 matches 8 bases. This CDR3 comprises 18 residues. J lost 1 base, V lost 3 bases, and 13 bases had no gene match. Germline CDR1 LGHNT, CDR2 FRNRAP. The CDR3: CASGFSIGTGLENTEAFF. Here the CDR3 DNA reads TGTGCTAGTGGTTTTTCCATCGGGACAGGCCTCGAGAACACTGAAGCTTTCTTT. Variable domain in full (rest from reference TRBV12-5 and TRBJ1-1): DARVTQTPRHKVTEMGQEVTMRCQPILGHNTVFWYRQTMMQGLELLAYFRNRAPLDDSGMPKDRFSAEMPDATLATLKIQPSEPRDSAVYFCASGFSIGTGLENTEAFFGQGTRLTVV.